One sample yielded the 28 T cell receptor beta chains listed below, sequenced in a study of STAT3 mutations in large granular lymphocyte leukemia. Points from the study as a whole: Every T-LGLL patient had at least one immunodominant TCRbeta clonotype.

The data were produced by immunoSEQ multiplex PCR, yet TCRdb's version contains in-frame clones alone and is incomplete. In the table there are approximately 25,000 clones, roughly 93% of which are singletons. These receptors lack a known antigen. Sequencing was performed on peripheral blood mononuclear cells. These receptors came from a man aged 40-55 years with T-cell large granular lymphocyte leukemia. Some clones in this sample may be carry-over from other donors' samples.

The chain combines TRBV4-2 with TRBJ2-7, with D perhaps matching TRBD1 or TRBD2 (5 bases each). From germline, CDR1 is LGHNA and CDR2 YNFKEQ. This CDR3 is 16 amino acids long. Trimming stripped 1 base from V and 3 bases from J, with 16 bases between. The CDR3 loop reads CASSQGGSGILYEQYF. CDR3 DNA sequence: TGTGCCAGCAGCCAAGGAGGGTCAGGGATTCTCTACGAGCAGTACTTC.

The V and J genes are TRBV11-1 and TRBJ1-2, with D possibly matching TRBD1 (6 bases). The CDR3 contains 12 residues. V lost 4 bases to trimming and J lost 6 bases, with 9 bases between them. From germline, CDR1 is SGHAT and CDR2 FQDESV (reference sequence). The chain's CDR3 is CASSSYRDGYTF. DNA of the CDR3: TGTGCCAGCAGCTCTTACAGGGATGGCTACACCTTC.

This clone was seen a single time. This chain connects TRBV18 to TRBJ2-3, with D maybe TRBD2 (5 bases). Germline V lookup: CDR1 KGHSH, CDR2 LQKENI. V was cut by 3 bases and J by 1 base, with 5 bases left in between. This CDR3 contains 13 residues. CDR3 in amino acids: CASSPRGTDTQYF. In nucleotides, the CDR3 is TGTGCCAGCTCACCGAGGGGCACAGATACGCAGTATTTT.

This chain connects TRBV2 to TRBJ2-2; D call uncertain. V shed 4 bases and J shed 5 bases, with 17 bases lying between them. The V gene's germline CDR1 is SNHLY and CDR2 FYNNEI. This CDR3 has 16 residues. In DNA, the CDR3 is TGTGCCAGCAGTGTGGGATCAGCAGAAGGGACCGGGGAGCTGTTTTTT. This gives the protein CASSVGSAEGTGELFF.

The chain couples TRBV19 to TRBJ1-2, with 11 bases aligning to TRBD1. The CDR3 has 16 residues. Germline V lookup: CDR1 LNHDA, CDR2 SQIVND (reference sequence). Germline trimming cut 4 bases from V and 5 bases from J; bases unmatched to any gene: 9. The CDR3 loop is CASSTRTGGAQYGYTF. DNA of the CDR3: TGTGCCAGTAGTACGCGGACAGGGGGCGCGCAGTATGGCTACACCTTC.

The chain carries TRBV30 and TRBJ1-5; perhaps TRBD1 as D (6 bases). The CDR3 loop spans 14 amino acids. The germline V gene encodes CDR1 GTSNPN and CDR2 SVGIG (reference sequence). The V end was cut by 1 base, the J end by 8 bases, with 15 bases between. For the CDR3, the DNA is TGTGCCTGGAGTGCACGGGGGGGGCCGAAGCCCCAGCATTTT. Translated, it gives CAWSARGGPKPQHF.

This clone was detected only once. The chain couples TRBV7-9 to TRBJ1-1; D remains ambiguous. V was trimmed by 6 bases and J by 8 bases, leaving 10 bases between them. The CDR3 is 11 residues long. Germline CDR1 and CDR2: SEHNR and FQNEAQ (reference sequence). In DNA, the CDR3 is TGTGCCAGCAGTTCCCCATTGGAAGCTTTCTTT. It yields the protein CASSSPLEAFF.

The CDR3 is CASSLSTHEGGYTF. CDR3 DNA sequence: TGTGCCAGCAGCTTAAGTACCCATGAGGGTGGCTACACCTTC. The rearrangement uses TRBV11-2 and TRBJ1-2; D not certain. CDR3 length equals 14 residues. The germline V and J ends were trimmed by 2 bases and 7 bases, with 14 bases remaining between them. Germline values: CDR1 SGHAT, CDR2 FQNNGV.

Here the CDR3 DNA reads TGTGCCAGCAGCCAACATGCAGGGGTCGCGAACACCGGGGAGCTGTTTTTT. This encodes CASSQHAGVANTGELFF. V usage is TRBV14 and J usage is TRBJ2-2; the D gene is possibly TRBD1 (6 bases). Trimming removed 2 bases at V and 0 bases at J, with 13 bases between. Germline V gene data show CDR1 as SGHDN and CDR2 as FVKESK. The CDR3 length is 17 residues.

The chain uses TRBV15 and TRBJ2-1; the D is unclear. Germline V lookup: CDR1 LNHNV, CDR2 YYDKDF (reference sequence). Trimming took off 0 bases at V and 3 bases at J, with 0 bases between the two ends. The CDR3 has 12 residues. The CDR3 sequence: CATSRDYNEQFF. The CDR3 nucleotides are TGTGCCACCAGCAGAGACTACAATGAGCAGTTCTTC.

The chain employs TRBV5-5 and TRBJ1-1; 8 bases align to TRBD1. From germline, CDR1 is SGHKS and CDR2 YYEKEE (reference sequence). Trimming cost V 7 bases and J 4 bases; bases outside gene matches: 6. This CDR3 comprises 13 residues. CDR3: CASLQGVVTEAFF. The CDR3 DNA follows: TGTGCCAGCCTACAGGGGGTAGTCACTGAAGCTTTCTTT.

This chain joins TRBV9 and TRBJ2-7; 12 bases fit TRBD2. J lost 1 base, V lost 0 bases, and 2 bases had no gene match. CDR1 is SGDLS, CDR2 YYNGEE, per germline. CDR3 size: 16 residues. The CDR3 region is CASSVGTSGASYEQYF. The CDR3 DNA sequence: TGTGCCAGCAGCGTAGGGACTAGCGGGGCTTCCTACGAGCAGTACTTC. The whole variable domain, remainder taken from reference TRBV9 and TRBJ2-7, is DSGVTQTPKHLITATGQRVTLRCSPRSGDLSVYWYQQSLDQGLQFLIQYYNGEERAKGNILERFSAQQFPDLHSELNLSSLELGDSALYFCASSVGTSGASYEQYFGPGTRLTVT.

The J gene is TRBJ2-1, the V gene TRBV27; the D is unclear. The germline CDR1 and CDR2 sequences are MNHEY and SMNVEV (reference sequence). The CDR3 covers 13 residues. V lost 8 bases and J lost 4, with 12 bases in between. CDR3 loop: CASGARLYNEQFF. The DNA for the CDR3 is TGTGCCAGCGGAGCAAGGCTTTACAATGAGCAGTTCTTC.

The chain employs TRBV19 and TRBJ1-2, with 7 bases identical to TRBD1. Germline V CDR1 and CDR2: LNHDA, SQIVND (reference sequence). The V gene end was trimmed by 7 bases and the J gene end by 7 bases; junction bases not matched to a gene: 12. The CDR3 contains 14 residues. CDR3 sequence reads: CASTGTVGLGGYTF. In nucleotides, the CDR3 is TGTGCCAGTACCGGGACAGTGGGTCTCGGTGGCTACACCTTC.

This rearrangement joins TRBV4-2 to TRBJ1-3, with 8 nucleotides matching TRBD1. Germline V gene lookup returns CDR1 LGHNA and CDR2 YNFKEQ. V was pared by 4 bases and J by 8 bases, with 10 bases of the junction left unmatched. The CDR3 loop spans 15 amino acids. The CDR3 region is CASSRIQGDRHTIYF. CDR3 coding DNA: TGTGCCAGCAGCCGTATACAGGGGGATCGCCACACCATATATTTT.

The CDR3 DNA sequence: TGTGCCAGCAGTTACGACGGGTTTACCCCCAACGAGCAGTACTTC. Translation: CASSYDGFTPNEQYF. The genes are TRBV6-5 and TRBJ2-7; D remains unclear. Trimming took 2 bases from V and 5 from J, leaving 16 bases between them. CDR1 is MNHEY and CDR2 is SVGAGI in the germline V gene. The CDR3 spans 15 residues.

This clone was detected once. The V and J genes are TRBV4-1 and TRBJ1-4; D gene unclear. The CDR3 loop spans 15 amino acids. The ends were cut back, 1 base at V and 7 bases at J, with 13 bases in the middle. From germline, CDR1 is MGHRA and CDR2 YSYEKL. The CDR3 nucleotides read TGCGCCAGCAGCCAAGTAGAAGTAAGGCCTGAAAAACTGTTTTTT. It translates to CASSQVEVRPEKLFF.

The count of this clone is one. The chain is built from TRBV5-4 and TRBJ1-6; 10 bases align to TRBD1. The CDR3 is made up of 18 amino acids. Germline V gene data show CDR1 as SGHNT and CDR2 as YYREEE (reference sequence). Trimming cost V 4 bases and J 1 base; bases outside gene matches: 8. The DNA of the CDR3 is TGTGCCAGCAGCCCGACAGGGGGCGCGGAATCCTATAATTCACCCCTCCACTTT. This sequence encodes CASSPTGGAESYNSPLHF. The complete variable domain, with remaining parts taken from reference TRBV5-4 and TRBJ1-6, reads ETGVTQSPTHLIKTRGQQVTLRCSSQSGHNTVSWYQQALGQGPQFIFQYYREEENGRGNFPPRFSGLQFPNYSSELNVNALELDDSALYLCASSPTGGAESYNSPLHFGNGTRLTVT.

J is TRBJ1-2 and V is TRBV6-1; D is unresolved. This CDR3 has 14 amino acids. Germline V CDR1 and CDR2: MNHNS, SASEGT. V lost 4 bases and J lost 0, with 9 bases in between. The CDR3 DNA follows: TGTGCCAGCAGTGGCCTATCAGCTAACTATGGCTACACCTTC. Amino acids: CASSGLSANYGYTF.

In this sample, this clone is medium-sized. This chain links TRBV28 with TRBJ1-2; D is unclear. Germline CDR1 is MDHEN and CDR2 is SYDVKM. The CDR3 loop spans 16 amino acids. V lost 4 bases to trimming and J lost 7 bases, with 22 bases between them. The CDR3 DNA sequence: TGTGCCAGCAGTTCCCTAGATATATACCCCCGTGGTGGCTACACCTTC. This encodes CASSSLDIYPRGGYTF.

The rearrangement uses TRBV7-3 and TRBJ2-3; D not resolved. The CDR3 totals 12 residues. The germline V gene encodes CDR1 SGHTA and CDR2 FQGTGA. The V and J ends lost 5 bases and 2 bases respectively, with 5 bases between them. The CDR3 nucleotides are TGTGCCAGCAGCCCCGACACAGATACGCAGTATTTT. Residues: CASSPDTDTQYF.

This clone occurred once. This sequence joins TRBV28 and TRBJ2-7; no firm D call. In germline, CDR1 is MDHEN, CDR2 SYDVKM. This CDR3 is 13 amino acids long. Trimming cost V 8 bases and J 2 bases, with 13 bases left between them. CDR3 sequence (DNA): TGTGCCAGCCAAAATGACATCCCCTACGAGCAGTACTTC. This codes for CASQNDIPYEQYF.

The chain combines TRBV5-6 with TRBJ1-2; no firm D call. Germline loops: CDR1 SGHDT, CDR2 YYEEEE. There are 15 residues in the CDR3. Trimming took 0 bases from V and 4 from J, leaving 13 bases between them. CDR3 DNA sequence: TGTGCCAGCAGCTTGGTAGGCAGTAGTATCTATGGCTACACCTTC. Amino acids: CASSLVGSSIYGYTF.

The J gene is TRBJ2-7, the V gene TRBV30, with unresolved D. V was cut by 5 bases and J by 2 bases, with 13 bases left in between. Germline lookup yields CDR1 GTSNPN and CDR2 SVGIG (reference sequence). The CDR3 consists of 13 residues. CDR3 sequence: CAWVNYRAYEQYF. DNA for the CDR3: TGTGCCTGGGTTAATTATCGGGCCTACGAGCAGTACTTC.

The chain has TRBV29-1 and TRBJ1-1, with TRBD1 identical over 7 bases. The CDR3 extends over 13 amino acids. V lost 7 bases to trimming and J lost 1 base; unmatched junction nucleotides: 6. Germline values: CDR1 SQVTM, CDR2 ANQGSEA. CDR3 region: CSGSGQENTEAFF. Written as DNA, the CDR3 is TGCAGCGGATCCGGACAGGAGAACACTGAAGCTTTCTTT.

This chain joins TRBV5-5 and TRBJ2-3; D unclear. This CDR3 comprises 12 residues. The ends were cut back, 0 bases at V and 4 bases at J, with 3 bases in the middle. The germline gives CDR1 SGHKS, CDR2 YYEKEE (reference sequence). CDR3 residues: CASSLASDTQYF. The CDR3 coding sequence is TGTGCCAGCAGCTTGGCGTCAGATACGCAGTATTTT. The complete variable domain, with remaining parts taken from reference TRBV5-5 and TRBJ2-3, reads DAGVTQSPTHLIKTRGQQVTLRCSPISGHKSVSWYQQVLGQGPQFIFQYYEKEERGRGNFPDRFSARQFPNYSSELNVNALLLGDSALYLCASSLASDTQYFGPGTRLTVL.

The chain has TRBV29-1 and TRBJ1-2, with 7 bases fitting TRBD1. The germline V gene has CDR1 SQVTM and CDR2 ANQGSEA. Trimming cost V 0 bases and J 5 bases; bases outside gene matches: 6. The CDR3 is made up of 14 amino acids. CDR3: CSVEDGDRLYGYTF. The CDR3, as DNA: TGCAGCGTTGAAGACGGGGACAGACTGTATGGCTACACCTTC. Full variable domain (missing parts from reference TRBV29-1 and TRBJ1-2): SAVISQKPSRDICQRGTSLTIQCQVDSQVTMMFWYRQQPGQSLTLIATANQGSEATYESGFVIDKFPISRPNLTFSTLTVSNMSPEDSSIYLCSVEDGDRLYGYTFGSGTRLTVV.

The V call is TRBV6-5, the J call TRBJ1-1, with a tentative D call TRBD1 (6 bases). This CDR3 is 14 amino acids long. V lost 0 bases to trimming and J lost 4 bases, with 9 bases between them. Germline lookup yields CDR1 MNHEY and CDR2 SVGAGI. The CDR3 sequence is CASSYSAGVTEAFF. The DNA for the CDR3 is TGTGCCAGCAGTTACTCGGCAGGGGTCACTGAAGCTTTCTTT.